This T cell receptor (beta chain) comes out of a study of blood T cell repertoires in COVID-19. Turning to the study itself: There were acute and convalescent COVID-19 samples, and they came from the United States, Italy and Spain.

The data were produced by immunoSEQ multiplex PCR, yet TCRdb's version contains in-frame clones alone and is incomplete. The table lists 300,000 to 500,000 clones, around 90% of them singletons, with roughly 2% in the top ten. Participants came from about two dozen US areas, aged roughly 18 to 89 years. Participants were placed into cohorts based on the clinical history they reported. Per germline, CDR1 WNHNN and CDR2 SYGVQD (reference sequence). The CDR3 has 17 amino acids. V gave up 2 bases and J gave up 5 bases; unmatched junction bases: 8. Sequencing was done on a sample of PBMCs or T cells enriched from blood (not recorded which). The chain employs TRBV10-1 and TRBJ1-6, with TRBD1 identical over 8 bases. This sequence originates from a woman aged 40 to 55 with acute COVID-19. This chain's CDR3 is CASSERRQGSNNSPLHF. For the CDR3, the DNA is TGCGCCAGCAGTGAGCGGAGACAGGGGTCCAATAATTCACCCCTCCACTTT.